What follows are 27 T cell receptor beta chains derived from one specimen sequenced in a study of preoperative IRX-2 immunotherapy in early breast cancer. Treatment here: preoperative locoregional IRX-2 cytokine immunotherapy. Sequencing was performed with immunoSEQ multiplex PCR; in TCRdb, only in-frame clones are kept and a portion is missing. Found here are roughly 27,000 clones, 75% to 80% of them singletons; the top ten hold about 2%. The starting material was lymph node tissue, obtained before IRX-2 immunotherapy. The receptors were sampled from a human donor with breast cancer.

The V gene is TRBV11-3, the J gene TRBJ1-1; D is uncertain. Germline V gene sequence: CDR1 SGHNT, CDR2 YENEEA. This CDR3 region has 14 residues. Trimming took 5 bases from V and 0 from J, leaving 10 bases between them. In DNA form, the CDR3 reads TGTGCCAGCAGCCCTTCGCCCTTGAACACTGAAGCTTTCTTT. Translated, it gives CASSPSPLNTEAFF.

V usage is TRBV6-8 and J usage is TRBJ1-5; 10 nucleotides match TRBD1. The CDR3 has 16 residues. Germline CDR1 and CDR2: MNHGY and SAAAGT. J was trimmed by 7 bases and V by 5 bases; bases with no gene match: 11. The CDR3 reads CASSARGQGIVQPQHF. The CDR3 DNA reads as TGTGCCAGCAGTGCTCGGGGACAGGGGATAGTGCAGCCCCAGCATTTT.

The chain carries TRBV14 and TRBJ2-3, with 14 bases lining up with TRBD2. CDR1 and CDR2 (germline): SGHDN, FVKESK. V gave up 4 bases and J gave up 2 bases; unmatched junction bases: 5. The length of the CDR3 is 17 residues. The chain's CDR3 is CASSPWTSGGPTDTQYF. CDR3 bases: TGTGCCAGCAGCCCGTGGACTAGCGGGGGGCCCACAGATACGCAGTATTTT.

V usage is TRBV25-1 and J usage is TRBJ1-4; 9 positions match TRBD1. Germline CDR1 MGHDK, CDR2 SYGVNS. The CDR3 length is 14 residues. The V segment lost 4 bases and the J segment 5 bases; nucleotides outside the gene matches: 2. CDR3 sequence: CASSADRGNEKLFF. CDR3 bases: TGTGCCAGCAGTGCCGACAGGGGGAATGAAAAACTGTTTTTT.

This clone was seen only a few times. The chain is built from TRBV18 and TRBJ1-3; 7 nucleotides align to TRBD1. Germline values: CDR1 KGHSH, CDR2 LQKENI. CDR3 length: 17 residues. Germline trimming cut 1 base from V and 4 bases from J; bases unmatched to any gene: 10. The CDR3 spells CASSPQAGTVEGNTIYF. The CDR3 DNA is TGTGCCAGCTCACCACAAGCCGGGACAGTTGAGGGAAACACCATATATTTT.

The chain has TRBV11-3 and TRBJ2-2; D might be TRBD1 (5 bases). The germline V gene has CDR1 SGHNT and CDR2 YENEEA. The CDR3 covers 16 residues. Trimming stripped 1 base from V and 2 bases from J, with 11 bases between. In DNA form, the CDR3 reads TGTGCCAGCAGCTTAGGGGGCCAACGTAACACCGGGGAGCTGTTTTTT. Translated, it gives CASSLGGQRNTGELFF.

This chain joins TRBV19 and TRBJ1-6; D is possibly TRBD1 (6 bases). This CDR3 has 15 amino acids. The V end was cut by 4 bases, the J end by 6 bases, with 13 bases between. CDR1 LNHDA and CDR2 SQIVND come from the germline V gene (reference sequence). CDR3 in DNA: TGTGCCAGTAGTAAACGGGGGGCGATTAATTCACCCCTCCACTTT. Its protein product is CASSKRGAINSPLHF.

The chain carries TRBV23-1 and TRBJ2-5, with D possibly being TRBD2 (5 bases). TRBV23-1 falls under the ORF class, with uncertain function. V was trimmed by 5 bases and J by 5 bases, leaving 18 bases between them. CDR3 size: 15 residues. CDR3 residues: CASSRRVKGWETQYF. The CDR3 DNA sequence: TGCGCCAGCAGTAGGCGGGTAAAGGGTTGGGAGACCCAGTACTTC.

A note on this clone: This may stem from a read error, because a much larger clone lies one nucleotide away. CDR3 DNA: TGTGCCAGCAGTGAGAGACAGGGGTATCAGCCCCAGCATTTT. Amino acids: CASSERQGYQPQHF. This chain connects TRBV6-8 to TRBJ1-5; 8 positions agree with TRBD1. Trimming cost V 5 bases and J 5 bases; bases outside gene matches: 5. The CDR3 covers 14 residues. Germline lookup yields CDR1 MNHGY and CDR2 SAAAGT.

V gene TRBV19 combines with J gene TRBJ1-5, with a weak D call TRBD1 (6 bases). V lost 5 bases to trimming and J lost 0 bases, with 20 bases between them. Germline V gene sequence: CDR1 LNHDA, CDR2 SQIVND (reference sequence). The CDR3 runs 18 residues. This CDR3 is CASSYIGGVGPSNQPQHF. The CDR3 DNA follows: TGTGCCAGTAGTTATATCGGGGGCGTAGGACCTAGCAATCAGCCCCAGCATTTT. The complete variable domain, with remaining parts taken from reference TRBV19 and TRBJ1-5, reads DGGITQSPKYLFRKEGQNVTLSCEQNLNHDAMYWYRQDPGQGLRLIYYSQIVNDFQKGDIAEGYSVSREKKESFPLTVTSAQKNPTAFYLCASSYIGGVGPSNQPQHFGDGTRLSIL.

V is TRBV11-3 and J is TRBJ1-4; TRBD1 is a possible D gene (6 bases). Trimming took 5 bases from V and 0 from J, leaving 13 bases between them. The CDR3 extends over 16 amino acids. Germline CDR1 is SGHNT and CDR2 is YENEEA. The CDR3 is CASSRGARTTNEKLFF. The CDR3 nucleotides are TGTGCCAGCAGCCGGGGGGCTCGAACAACTAATGAAAAACTGTTTTTT.

The rearrangement joins TRBV7-4 to TRBJ2-3, with D tentatively TRBD2 (6 bases). The germline gives CDR1 SGHVT, CDR2 SQSDAQ. The V end lost 5 bases, the J end lost 9 bases, and 21 bases lay between the germline ends. This CDR3 has 15 amino acids. The CDR3 nucleotides are TGTGCCAGCAGCCAGGAGGGACTCGCGGCGGGGACGCAGTATTTT. This sequence encodes CASSQEGLAAGTQYF.

The V and J genes are TRBV6-8 and TRBJ2-7; 8 bases line up with TRBD1. Germline CDR1 reads MNHGY; CDR2 reads SAAAGT. The trim removed 0 bases at V and 3 bases at J, leaving 4 bases unmatched. CDR3 length: 15 amino acids. The DNA of the CDR3 is TGTGCCAGCAGTTACTCAGGGACAGGCCTCTACGAGCAGTACTTC. It is translated as CASSYSGTGLYEQYF.

The chain is built from TRBV11-3 and TRBJ1-2, with 8 nucleotides matching TRBD1. V gave up 3 bases and J gave up 4 bases; unmatched junction bases: 4. CDR3 size: 14 residues. Germline V CDR1 and CDR2: SGHNT, YENEEA. In DNA form, the CDR3 reads TGTGCCAGCAGCTTGGGACAGGACCTCTATGGCTACACCTTC. It translates to CASSLGQDLYGYTF.

The chain is built from TRBV23-1 and TRBJ1-2; perhaps TRBD1 as D (5 bases). TRBV23-1 is flagged as an ORF with uncertain function. The CDR3 is 15 amino acids. V was shortened by 6 bases and J by 1 base, with 15 bases between the two germline ends. The CDR3: CASSPKPGFNYGYTF. Written as DNA, the CDR3 is TGCGCCAGCAGCCCCAAACCAGGGTTTAACTATGGCTACACCTTC.

This rearrangement joins TRBV7-6 to TRBJ2-6, with TRBD2 matching 7 bases. The CDR3 consists of 20 residues. V lost 5 bases, J lost 1 base, and 17 bases stayed unmatched. Germline-derived CDR1 and CDR2 are SGHVS and FNYEAQ. Written as DNA, the CDR3 is TGTGCCAGCAGCCCAATCGCATGGTGGGGAGGGAGGTCTGGGGCCAACGTCCTGACTTTC. Translated: CASSPIAWWGGRSGANVLTF. The whole variable domain, filled in from reference TRBV7-6 and TRBJ2-6, reads GAGVSQSPRYKVTKRGQDVALRCDPISGHVSLYWYRQALGQGPEFLTYFNYEAQQDKSGLPNDRFSAERPEGSISTLTIQRTEQRDSAMYRCASSPIAWWGGRSGANVLTFGAGSRLTVL.

In regard to this clone: One end of the junction is discordant with germline, which a read error may explain. The V gene is TRBV11-3, the J gene TRBJ2-1; D unclear. There are 14 residues in the CDR3. Germline-derived CDR1 and CDR2 are SGHNT and YENEEA. The CDR3 DNA reads TGTGCTAGCAGCTTAGGTCTTGGCCCCAATGAGCAGTTCTTC. Translated, it gives CASSLGLGPNEQFF.

This clone was picked up one time. The chain combines TRBV6-8 with TRBJ2-1, with 13 nucleotides matching TRBD2. The germline gives CDR1 MNHGY, CDR2 SAAAGT. V shed 5 bases, J shed 3 bases, and the junction held 7 bases outside the gene matches. CDR3 length: 17 residues. CDR3 in amino acids: CASSPPGLAGNYNEQFF. In nucleotides, the CDR3 is TGTGCCAGCAGTCCGCCGGGACTAGCGGGGAACTACAATGAGCAGTTCTTC.

This clone was seen only a few times. This chain uses TRBV19 with TRBJ1-1, with D tentatively TRBD1 (6 bases). From germline, CDR1 is LNHDA and CDR2 SQIVND (reference sequence). Trimming removed 6 bases from V and 3 bases from J, with 14 bases in between. CDR3 length: 14 amino acids. The CDR3 is CASSNGQLDTEAFF. The CDR3, as DNA: TGTGCCAGTAGCAACGGACAGTTAGACACTGAAGCTTTCTTT.

This chain links TRBV6-8 with TRBJ1-5; D remains unclear. Germline CDR1 is MNHGY and CDR2 is SAAAGT. With 3 bases removed from V and 9 bases from J, the gap between germline ends came to 15 bases. This CDR3 contains 14 residues. CDR3 region: CASSYRAYMGPQHF. CDR3 nucleotides: TGTGCCAGCAGTTATAGGGCCTACATGGGGCCCCAGCATTTT.

The chain is built from TRBV6-8 and TRBJ1-5, with a possible D match to TRBD1 (5 bases). Trimming removed 9 bases at V and 0 bases at J, with 18 bases between. The V gene's germline CDR1 is MNHGY and CDR2 SAAAGT. The CDR3 is 16 amino acids. This CDR3 reads CASSPAWDASNQPQHF. In DNA form, the CDR3 reads TGTGCCAGTTCCCCCGCGTGGGACGCTAGCAATCAGCCCCAGCATTTT.

The genes are TRBV6-8 and TRBJ1-6; TRBD1 matches at 8 bases. The CDR3 totals 17 residues. V lost 5 bases to trimming and J lost 3 bases; unmatched junction nucleotides: 9. Germline CDR1 MNHGY, CDR2 SAAAGT. The CDR3 DNA sequence: TGTGCCAGCAGTAGGATGGACAGGGTGATCTATAATTCACCCCTCCACTTT. Translation: CASSRMDRVIYNSPLHF.

J is TRBJ1-5 and V is TRBV10-1; 9 nucleotides line up with TRBD1. The CDR3 extends over 18 amino acids. V trimming: 6 bases; J trimming: 5 bases; junction bases outside the gene matches: 17. Germline V gene lookup returns CDR1 WNHNN and CDR2 SYGVQD (reference sequence). The CDR3 reads CASRFIRDREFGYQPQHF. As DNA, the CDR3 is TGCGCCAGCAGATTTATCCGGGACAGGGAATTTGGGTATCAGCCCCAGCATTTT.

This clone was recorded once. The V call is TRBV6-8, the J call TRBJ2-7, with 10 bases that match TRBD1. Germline V CDR1 and CDR2: MNHGY, SAAAGT. The CDR3 runs 13 residues. Losses at the gene ends were 10 bases for V and 3 bases for J; bases not matched to a gene: 6. Written as DNA, the CDR3 is TGTGCCATCAAGGGACAGGGGAACTACGAGCAGTACTTC. Residues: CAIKGQGNYEQYF.

The gene calls are TRBV11-3 and TRBJ1-6; the D is unclear. The germline V gene encodes CDR1 SGHNT and CDR2 YENEEA. The length of the CDR3 is 16 residues. V was clipped by 5 bases and J by 9 bases, with 20 bases between them. CDR3 residues: CASSGAAVFGFSPLHF. CDR3 coding DNA: TGTGCCAGCAGCGGAGCTGCAGTCTTCGGGTTTTCACCCCTCCACTTT.

The gene calls are TRBV6-8 and TRBJ2-2, with 8 bases identical to TRBD2. V was pared by 5 bases and J by 4 bases, with 6 bases of the junction left unmatched. There are 15 residues in the CDR3. Germline V gene sequence: CDR1 MNHGY, CDR2 SAAAGT. The CDR3 DNA follows: TGTGCCAGCAGTCATCGGGAGGGTGGCACCGGGGAGCTGTTTTTT. Translated, it gives CASSHREGGTGELFF.

The chain joins TRBV28 to TRBJ1-4; the match to TRBD1 covers 9 bases. The CDR3 has 16 amino acids. The ends lost 5 bases at V and 6 bases at J; junction bases unmatched: 10. Germline CDR1 is MDHEN and CDR2 is SYDVKM. The CDR3 sequence is CASSPPWGQGHEKLFF. For the CDR3, the DNA is TGTGCCAGCAGTCCCCCGTGGGGACAGGGTCATGAAAAACTGTTTTTT.